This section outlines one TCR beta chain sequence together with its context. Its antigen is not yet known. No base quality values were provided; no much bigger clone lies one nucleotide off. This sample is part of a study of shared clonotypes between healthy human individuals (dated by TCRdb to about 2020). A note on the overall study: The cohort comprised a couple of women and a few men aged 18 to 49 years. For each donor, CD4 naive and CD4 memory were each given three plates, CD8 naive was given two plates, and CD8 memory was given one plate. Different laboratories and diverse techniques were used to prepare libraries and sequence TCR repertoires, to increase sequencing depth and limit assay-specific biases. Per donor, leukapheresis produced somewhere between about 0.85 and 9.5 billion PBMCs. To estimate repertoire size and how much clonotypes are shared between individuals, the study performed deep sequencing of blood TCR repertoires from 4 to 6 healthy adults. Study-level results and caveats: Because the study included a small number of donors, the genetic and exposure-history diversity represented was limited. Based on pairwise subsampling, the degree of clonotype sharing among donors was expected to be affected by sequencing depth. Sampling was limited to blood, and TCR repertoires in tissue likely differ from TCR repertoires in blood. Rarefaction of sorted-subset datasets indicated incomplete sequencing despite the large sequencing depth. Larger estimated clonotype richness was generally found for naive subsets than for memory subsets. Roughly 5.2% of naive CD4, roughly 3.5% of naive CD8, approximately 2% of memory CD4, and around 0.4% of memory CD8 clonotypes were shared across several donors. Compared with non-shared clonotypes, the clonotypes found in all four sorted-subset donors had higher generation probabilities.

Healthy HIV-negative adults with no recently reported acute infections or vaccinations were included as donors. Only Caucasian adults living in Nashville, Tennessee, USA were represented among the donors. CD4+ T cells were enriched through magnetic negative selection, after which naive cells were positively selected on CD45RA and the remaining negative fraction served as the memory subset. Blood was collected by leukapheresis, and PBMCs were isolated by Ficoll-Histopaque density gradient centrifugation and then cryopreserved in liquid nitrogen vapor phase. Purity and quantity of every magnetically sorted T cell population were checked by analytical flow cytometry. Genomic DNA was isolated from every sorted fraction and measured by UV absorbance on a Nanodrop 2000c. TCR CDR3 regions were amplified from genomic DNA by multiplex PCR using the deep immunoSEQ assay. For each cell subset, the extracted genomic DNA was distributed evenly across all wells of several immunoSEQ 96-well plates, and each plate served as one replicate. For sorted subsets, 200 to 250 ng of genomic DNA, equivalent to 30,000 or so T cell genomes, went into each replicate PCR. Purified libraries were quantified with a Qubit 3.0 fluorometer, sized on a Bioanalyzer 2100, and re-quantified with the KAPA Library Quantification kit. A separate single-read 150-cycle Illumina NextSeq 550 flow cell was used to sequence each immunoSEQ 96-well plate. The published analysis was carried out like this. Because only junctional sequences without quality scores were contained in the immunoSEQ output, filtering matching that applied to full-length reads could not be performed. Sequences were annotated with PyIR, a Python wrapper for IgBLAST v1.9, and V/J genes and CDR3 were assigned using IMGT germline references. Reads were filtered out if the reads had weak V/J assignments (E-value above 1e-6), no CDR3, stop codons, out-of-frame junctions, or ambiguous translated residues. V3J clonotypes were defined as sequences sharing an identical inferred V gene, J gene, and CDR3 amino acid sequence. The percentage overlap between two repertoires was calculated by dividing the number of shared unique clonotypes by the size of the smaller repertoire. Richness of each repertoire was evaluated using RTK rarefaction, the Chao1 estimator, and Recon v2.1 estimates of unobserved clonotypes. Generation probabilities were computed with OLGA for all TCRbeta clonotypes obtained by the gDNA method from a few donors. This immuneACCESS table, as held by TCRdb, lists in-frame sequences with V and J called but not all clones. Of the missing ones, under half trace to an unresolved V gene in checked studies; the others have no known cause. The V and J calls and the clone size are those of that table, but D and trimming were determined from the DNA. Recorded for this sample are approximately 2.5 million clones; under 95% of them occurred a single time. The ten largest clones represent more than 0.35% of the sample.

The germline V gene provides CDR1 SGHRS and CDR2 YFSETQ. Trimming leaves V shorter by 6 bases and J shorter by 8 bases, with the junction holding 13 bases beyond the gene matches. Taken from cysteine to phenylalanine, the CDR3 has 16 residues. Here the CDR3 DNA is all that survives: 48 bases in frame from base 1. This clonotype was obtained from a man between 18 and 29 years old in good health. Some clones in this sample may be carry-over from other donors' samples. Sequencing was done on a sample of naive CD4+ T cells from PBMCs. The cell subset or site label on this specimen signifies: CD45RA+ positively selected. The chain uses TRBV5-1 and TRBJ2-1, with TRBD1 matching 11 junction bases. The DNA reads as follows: TGCGCCAGCACTGCCGACGGACAGGGGGCAACTTATGAGCAGTTCTTC. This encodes CASTADGQGATYEQFF.